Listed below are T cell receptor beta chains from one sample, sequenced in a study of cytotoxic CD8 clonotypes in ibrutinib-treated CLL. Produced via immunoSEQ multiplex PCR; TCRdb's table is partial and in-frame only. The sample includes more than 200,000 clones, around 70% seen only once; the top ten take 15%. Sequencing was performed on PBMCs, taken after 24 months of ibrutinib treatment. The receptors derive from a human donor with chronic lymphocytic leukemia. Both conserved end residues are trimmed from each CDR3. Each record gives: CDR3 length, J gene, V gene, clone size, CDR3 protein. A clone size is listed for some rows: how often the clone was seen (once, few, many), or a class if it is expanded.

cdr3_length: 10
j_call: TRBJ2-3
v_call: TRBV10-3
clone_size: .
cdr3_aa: AIRGRTDTQY

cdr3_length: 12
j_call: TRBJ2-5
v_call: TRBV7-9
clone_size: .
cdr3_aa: ASSLAPGRETQY

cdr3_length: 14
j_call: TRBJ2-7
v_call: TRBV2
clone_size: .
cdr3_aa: ASSLPPGTGFNEQY

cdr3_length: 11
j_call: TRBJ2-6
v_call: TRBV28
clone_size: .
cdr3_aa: ASSFGGANVLT

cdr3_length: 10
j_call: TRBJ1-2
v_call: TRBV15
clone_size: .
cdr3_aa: ATSRGRNGYT

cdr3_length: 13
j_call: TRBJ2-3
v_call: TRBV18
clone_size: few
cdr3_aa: ASSMAYVDTDTQY

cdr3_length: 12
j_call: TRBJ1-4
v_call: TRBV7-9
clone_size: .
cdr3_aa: ASSSAATNEKLF

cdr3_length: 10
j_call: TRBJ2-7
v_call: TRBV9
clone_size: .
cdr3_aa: ASSVDGYEQY

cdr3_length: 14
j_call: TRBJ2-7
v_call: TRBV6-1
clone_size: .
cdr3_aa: ASSESTDRGRGEQY

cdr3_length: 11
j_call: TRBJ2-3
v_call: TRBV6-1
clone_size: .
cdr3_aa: ASSLTYTDTQY

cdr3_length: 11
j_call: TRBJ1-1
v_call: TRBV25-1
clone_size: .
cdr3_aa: ASSLWAGTEAF

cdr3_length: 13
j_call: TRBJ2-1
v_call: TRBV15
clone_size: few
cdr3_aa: ATSTLQLGNNEQF

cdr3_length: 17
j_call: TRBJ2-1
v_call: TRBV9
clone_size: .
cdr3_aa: ASSFGTSGLAAAYNEQF

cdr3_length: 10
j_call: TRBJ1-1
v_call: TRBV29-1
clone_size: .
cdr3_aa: SVVGGNTEAF

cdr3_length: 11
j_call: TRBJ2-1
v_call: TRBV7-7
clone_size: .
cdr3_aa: ASSLGLDNEQF

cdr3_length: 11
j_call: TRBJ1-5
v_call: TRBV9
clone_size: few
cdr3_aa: ASSVETNQPQH

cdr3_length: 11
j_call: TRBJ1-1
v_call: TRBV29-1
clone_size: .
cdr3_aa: SVGGQPNTEAF

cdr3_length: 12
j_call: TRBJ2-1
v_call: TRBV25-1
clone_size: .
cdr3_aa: ASSEFAGGAEQF

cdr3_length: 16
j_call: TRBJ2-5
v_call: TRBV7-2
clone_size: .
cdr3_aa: ASSLRLAGDPIGETQY

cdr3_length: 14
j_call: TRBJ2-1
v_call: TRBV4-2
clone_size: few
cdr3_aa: ASSQDQLAEYNEQF

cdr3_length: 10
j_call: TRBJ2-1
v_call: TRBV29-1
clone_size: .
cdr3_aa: SVAAASREQF

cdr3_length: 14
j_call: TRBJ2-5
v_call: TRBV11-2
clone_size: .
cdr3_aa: ASSLVRYRGQETQY

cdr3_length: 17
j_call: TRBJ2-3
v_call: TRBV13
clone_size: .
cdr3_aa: ASSLFSFWQSGSSDTQY

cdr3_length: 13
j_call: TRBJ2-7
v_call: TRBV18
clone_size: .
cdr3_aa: ASSPARQRLYEQY

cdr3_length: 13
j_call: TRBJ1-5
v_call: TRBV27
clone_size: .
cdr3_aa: ASRTEHYSNQPQH

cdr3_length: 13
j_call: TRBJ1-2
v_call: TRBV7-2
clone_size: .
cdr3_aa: ASRPGTIVPYGYT

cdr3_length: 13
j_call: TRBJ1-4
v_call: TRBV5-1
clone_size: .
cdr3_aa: ASKVQAATNEKLF

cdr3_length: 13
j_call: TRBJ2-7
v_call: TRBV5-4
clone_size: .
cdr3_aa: ASSPIDGPSYEQY

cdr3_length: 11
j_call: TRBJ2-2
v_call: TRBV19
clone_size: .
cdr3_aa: ASSGEVGGELF

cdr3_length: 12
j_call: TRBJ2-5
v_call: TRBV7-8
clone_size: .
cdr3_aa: ASSLGAGLETQY

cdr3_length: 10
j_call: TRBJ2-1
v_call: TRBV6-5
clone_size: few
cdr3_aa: ASSQTGTSDF

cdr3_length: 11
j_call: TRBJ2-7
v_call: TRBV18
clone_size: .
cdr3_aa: ASSPPETARKY

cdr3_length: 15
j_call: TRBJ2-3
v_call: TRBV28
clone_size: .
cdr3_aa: ASRAGTRRKGTDTQY

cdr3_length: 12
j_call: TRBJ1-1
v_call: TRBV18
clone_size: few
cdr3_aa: ASSPTGFNTEAF

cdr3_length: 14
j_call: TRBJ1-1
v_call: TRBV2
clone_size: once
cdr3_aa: ASSTEISGTVPEAF

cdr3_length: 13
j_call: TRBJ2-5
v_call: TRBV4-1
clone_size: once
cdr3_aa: ASSPFGTGPETQY

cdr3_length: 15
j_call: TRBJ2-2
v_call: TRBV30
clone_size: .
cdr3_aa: AWSAGLAGVYTGELF

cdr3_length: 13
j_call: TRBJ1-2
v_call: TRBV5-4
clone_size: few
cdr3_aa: ASSDTRGFNYGYT

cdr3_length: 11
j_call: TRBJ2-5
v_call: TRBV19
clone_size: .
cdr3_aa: ASSGRLGETQY

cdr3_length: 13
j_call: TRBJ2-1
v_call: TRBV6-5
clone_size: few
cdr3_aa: ASSYDRGPYNEQF

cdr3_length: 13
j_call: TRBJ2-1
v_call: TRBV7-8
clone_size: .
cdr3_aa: ASRTRDRGIDEQF

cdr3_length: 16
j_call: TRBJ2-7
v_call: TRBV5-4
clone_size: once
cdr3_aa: ASSLAPSAGAGDYEQY

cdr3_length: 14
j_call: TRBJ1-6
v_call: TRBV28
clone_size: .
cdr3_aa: ASSLGQARYNSPLH

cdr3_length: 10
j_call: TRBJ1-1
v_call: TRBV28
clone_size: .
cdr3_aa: ASSPLRDRSF

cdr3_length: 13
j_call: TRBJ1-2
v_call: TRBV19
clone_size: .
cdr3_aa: ASSIHRGGDYGYT

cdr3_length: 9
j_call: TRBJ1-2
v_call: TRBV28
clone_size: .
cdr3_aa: ASSWDYGYT

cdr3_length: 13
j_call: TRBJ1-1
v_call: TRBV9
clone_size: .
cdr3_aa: ASSGETGGRTEAF

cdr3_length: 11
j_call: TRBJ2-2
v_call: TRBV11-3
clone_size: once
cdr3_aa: ASSLVLTGELF